Sequencing of this T cell receptor beta chain was carried out in a study of T cell repertoires in cytomegalovirus infection. The wider study: The authors relied on CMV epitopes, both recently identified HLA-C-restricted and well-studied HLA-B-restricted. Public TCR beta signatures indicated both CMV infection and matching HLA type.

Study observations and caveats: In two of eight donors, the top clonotype was HLA-C-restricted CMV-specific. Individuals carrying CMV plus the relevant HLA were identified by cumulative frequency of public TCR beta families.

This clonotype was counted many times. Its antigen is not identified. In germline, CDR1 is SGHTA, CDR2 FQGNSA. The CDR3 covers 13 residues. Trimming took off 4 bases at V and 8 bases at J, with 12 bases between the two ends. Each CDR3 protein is one row after TCRdb ran MiXCR on the reads. The sample carries a few hundred thousand distinct CDR3 sequences, around a third recorded once. The clonotype originates from a human donor in good health (CMV status not recorded). Some clones in this sample may be carry-over from other donors' samples. The sequencing here drew on cultured PBMCs, taken from culture after CMV antigen stimulation. The chain joins TRBV7-2 to TRBJ2-1; D gene uncertain. The CDR3 DNA is TGTGCCAGCAGCTCCCATTTCGTGGATGAGCAGTTCTTC. As protein: CASSSHFVDEQFF.